This TCR beta chain was recorded in a study of blood T cell repertoires in COVID-19. Study-wide background: The United States, Italy and Spain provided the acute and convalescent COVID-19 samples. T cells, B-cell-depleted T cells, or PBMCs provided the cDNA or gDNA that served as material.

The CDR3 covers 17 residues. Trimming removed 4 bases from V and 0 bases from J; junction bases left unmatched: 8. Germline V lookup: CDR1 MDHEN, CDR2 SYDVKM. Methods used by the authors: Using reference gene primer amplification, nucleated cell counts were estimated. Assay: immunoSEQ multiplex PCR; the TCRdb copy retains only in-frame clones and omits some. V, J and clone size are taken as reported in that table, and D and trimming were inferred from the DNA itself. Altogether some 90,000 clones are present, about four fifths being singletons, with the ten largest covering around 20%. This receptor was identified in a human donor in a cohort sampled during active COVID-19. V usage is TRBV28 and J usage is TRBJ1-5; 8 bases align to TRBD1. The sequencing sample was made of peripheral blood. CDR3 sequence (DNA): TGTGCCAGCAGTTCCAGCGACAGGGGCTATAGCAATCAGCCCCAGCATTTT. This sequence encodes CASSSSDRGYSNQPQHF.